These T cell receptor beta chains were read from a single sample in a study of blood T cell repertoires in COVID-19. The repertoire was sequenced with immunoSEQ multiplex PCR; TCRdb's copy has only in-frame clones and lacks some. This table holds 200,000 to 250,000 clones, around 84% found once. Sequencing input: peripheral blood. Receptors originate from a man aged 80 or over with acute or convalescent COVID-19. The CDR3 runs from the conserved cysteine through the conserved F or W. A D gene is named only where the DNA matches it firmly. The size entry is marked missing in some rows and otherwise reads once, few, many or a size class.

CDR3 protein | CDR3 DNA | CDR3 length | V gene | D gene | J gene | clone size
CATSDPRGPSGGYTF | TGTGCCACCAGTGACCCGCGGGGCCCGTCAGGTGGCTACACCTTC | 15 | TRBV24-1 | . | TRBJ1-2 | .
CAISERDRGSTEAFF | TGTGCCATCAGTGAGAGGGACAGGGGCAGTACTGAAGCTTTCTTT | 15 | TRBV10-3 | TRBD1 | TRBJ1-1 | .
CASSVAGTSLSYNEQFF | TGTGCCAGCAGCGTAGCTGGGACTAGCCTTTCCTACAATGAGCAGTTCTTC | 17 | TRBV9 | TRBD2 | TRBJ2-1 | few
CASSAGQTSNQPQHF | TGTGCCAGTAGTGCAGGACAGACTTCCAATCAGCCCCAGCATTTT | 15 | TRBV19 | . | TRBJ1-5 | .
CASSLEREGPYEQYF | TGTGCCAGCAGCTTAGAGCGGGAGGGCCCGTACGAGCAGTACTTC | 15 | TRBV7-6 | TRBD2 | TRBJ2-7 | .
CASSPGTVGTGELFF | TGTGCCAGCAGCCCTGGGACAGTCGGAACCGGGGAGCTGTTTTTT | 15 | TRBV7-2 | TRBD1 | TRBJ2-2 | .
CASSYQGGGTDTQYF | TGTGCCAGCAGTTACCAGGGTGGTGGCACAGATACGCAGTATTTT | 15 | TRBV6-6 | . | TRBJ2-3 | .
CASSYLNRVPEAFF | TGTGCCAGCAGTTACTTAAACAGGGTTCCTGAAGCTTTCTTT | 14 | TRBV6-2/TRBV6-3 | . | TRBJ1-1 | .
CASSMPPGGSTNEKLFF | TGTGCCAGTAGTATGCCGCCGGGAGGCTCAACTAATGAAAAACTGTTTTTT | 17 | TRBV19 | . | TRBJ1-4 | .
CASSLDRGNIQFEKLFF | TGTGCCAGCAGCTTAGATCGAGGGAACATTCAGTTCGAAAAACTGTTTTTT | 17 | TRBV11-2 | . | TRBJ1-4 | once
CASRSSRAQLFF | TGTGCCAGCAGGTCCTCCAGGGCCCAACTGTTTTTT | 12 | TRBV2 | . | TRBJ1-4 | .
CASSTLRGTEAFF | TGTGCCAGTAGTACCCTCCGAGGAACTGAAGCTTTCTTT | 13 | TRBV19 | . | TRBJ1-1 | few
CASSQDPGLGREPSYEQYF | TGCGCCAGCAGCCAAGACCCGGGACTAGGACGAGAGCCATCCTACGAGCAGTACTTC | 19 | TRBV4-1 | TRBD2 | TRBJ2-7 | once
CASSRYRGSGANVLTF | TGTGCCAGTAGTCGGTACAGGGGCTCTGGGGCCAACGTCCTGACTTTC | 16 | TRBV19 | TRBD1 | TRBJ2-6 | once
CASSLGGLQTYNEQFF | TGCGCCAGCAGCTTGGGGGGACTCCAAACTTACAATGAGCAGTTCTTC | 16 | TRBV5-1 | . | TRBJ2-1 | .
CSATDGTGELFF | TGCAGTGCTACTGACGGCACCGGGGAGCTGTTTTTT | 12 | TRBV20-1 | . | TRBJ2-2 | .
CASSRTGAHGYTF | TGTGCCAGCAGTCGGACAGGGGCCCATGGCTACACCTTC | 13 | TRBV6-5 | TRBD1 | TRBJ1-2 | .
CASSPTILQGLETQYF | TGTGCCAGCTCCCCAACCATCCTACAGGGCCTGGAGACCCAGTACTTC | 16 | TRBV18 | . | TRBJ2-5 | .
CASSLGASGGYNEQFF | TGCGCCAGCAGCTTGGGGGCTAGCGGGGGATACAATGAGCAGTTCTTC | 16 | TRBV5-1 | TRBD2 | TRBJ2-1 | .
CASSPPLVGGSSYNEQFF | TGTGCCAGCTCACCACCCCTAGTCGGGGGGAGCTCCTACAATGAGCAGTTCTTC | 18 | TRBV18 | TRBD2 | TRBJ2-1 | .
CASRTGTGSLYEQFF | TGTGCCAGCAGGACCGGGACTGGGAGCTTGTATGAGCAGTTCTTC | 15 | TRBV3-1/TRBV3-2 | . | TRBJ2-1 | .
CATSDPAGTGSPNEQFF | TGTGCCACCAGTGATCCGGCCGGGACAGGGTCTCCCAATGAGCAGTTCTTC | 17 | TRBV24-1 | TRBD1 | TRBJ2-1 | .
CASSSAASGRARTDTQYF | TGTGCCAGCAGCTCCGCGGCCAGCGGGAGGGCCCGCACAGATACGCAGTATTTT | 18 | TRBV5-4 | TRBD2 | TRBJ2-3 | .
CAWNRGINPNSPLHF | TGTGCCTGGAACAGGGGTATTAACCCCAATTCACCCCTCCACTTT | 15 | TRBV30 | TRBD1 | TRBJ1-6 | few
CATKAGNTDTQYF | TGTGCCACCAAAGCGGGAAACACAGATACGCAGTATTTT | 13 | TRBV24-1 | TRBD2 | TRBJ2-3 | .
CASSILGATRETQYF | TGTGCCAGTAGTATACTCGGGGCGACTAGGGAGACCCAGTACTTC | 15 | TRBV19 | . | TRBJ2-5 | .
CASSLVAGVGETQYF | TGTGCCAGCAGCTTAGTAGCGGGAGTGGGAGAGACCCAGTACTTC | 15 | TRBV7-2 | TRBD2 | TRBJ2-5 | .
CASSEIRDFGELFF | TGTGCCAGCAGTGAAATTCGAGACTTCGGGGAGCTGTTTTTT | 14 | TRBV6-1 | . | TRBJ2-2 | .
CASSWGLAGGPADTQYF | TGTGCCAGCAGCTGGGGCCTAGCGGGAGGGCCCGCAGATACGCAGTATTTT | 17 | TRBV11-2 | TRBD2 | TRBJ2-3 | .
CASSDYGTRGGYTF | TGTGCCAGCAGCGACTACGGGACACGCGGTGGCTACACCTTC | 14 | TRBV11-2 | . | TRBJ1-2 | .
CASSIGTSGANEQFF | TGCGCCAGCAGCATCGGGACTAGCGGGGCCAATGAGCAGTTCTTC | 15 | TRBV5-1 | TRBD2 | TRBJ2-1 | .
CASSSLAGERPYNEQFF | TGTGCCAGCAGTTCCCTAGCGGGAGAGCGGCCCTACAATGAGCAGTTCTTC | 17 | TRBV6-2/TRBV6-3 | TRBD2 | TRBJ2-1 | .
CASSLARGGAETQYF | TGCGCCAGCAGCTTGGCCAGAGGGGGCGCGGAGACCCAGTACTTC | 15 | TRBV5-1 | TRBD1 | TRBJ2-5 | .
CASKLPQGASGEAFF | TGTGCCAGCAAGCTTCCACAGGGGGCGAGTGGTGAAGCTTTCTTT | 15 | TRBV28 | TRBD1 | TRBJ1-1 | .
CASSPTGNYGYTF | TGTGCCAGTAGCCCGACAGGGAACTATGGCTACACCTTC | 13 | TRBV19 | TRBD1 | TRBJ1-2 | few
CASLLSGRAGTGELFF | TGTGCCAGTCTATTGAGCGGGAGGGCCGGCACCGGGGAGCTGTTTTTT | 16 | TRBV28 | TRBD2 | TRBJ2-2 | .
CASSTIRAGANVLTF | TGTGCCAGCAGCACTATCAGGGCTGGGGCCAACGTCCTGACTTTC | 15 | TRBV5-8 | . | TRBJ2-6 | .
CASRTGAYEQYF | TGCGCCAGCCGGACAGGGGCCTACGAGCAGTACTTC | 12 | TRBV5-1 | TRBD1 | TRBJ2-7 | .
CASSLYRGVEAFF | TGTGCCAGCAGCCTATACAGGGGGGTTGAAGCTTTCTTT | 13 | TRBV7-9 | TRBD1 | TRBJ1-1 | .
CAIRGQGNYGYTF | TGTGCCATCAGGGGACAGGGAAATTATGGCTACACCTTC | 13 | TRBV10-3 | TRBD1 | TRBJ1-2 | .
CATSDFFRTGGSGLFF | TGTGCCACCAGTGATTTTTTCAGAACGGGAGGCTCAGGTTTGTTCTTC | 16 | TRBV24-1 | TRBD2 | TRBJ2-1 | .
CASSAGTVKTEAFF | TGTGCCAGCAGCGCTGGGACAGTCAAAACTGAAGCTTTCTTT | 14 | TRBV11-2 | TRBD1 | TRBJ1-1 | .
CASSQLSRGGAFF | TGTGCCAGCAGCCAGCTGAGTAGGGGGGGAGCTTTCTTT | 13 | TRBV3-1/TRBV3-2 | . | TRBJ1-1 | .
CASSLRSGASNYGYTF | TGCGCCAGCAGCTTGAGGTCAGGCGCCTCTAACTATGGCTACACCTTC | 16 | TRBV5-1 | . | TRBJ1-2 | .
CASSIGPNEKLFF | TGTGCCAGTAGTATTGGCCCTAATGAAAAACTGTTTTTT | 13 | TRBV19 | . | TRBJ1-4 | .
CASSLGLAGGPAQGEQFF | TGTGCCAGCAGCTTAGGGCTAGCGGGAGGGCCCGCGCAGGGTGAGCAGTTCTTC | 18 | TRBV7-2 | TRBD2 | TRBJ2-1 | once
CASRKLLAGTDTQYF | TGTGCCAGTAGGAAACTACTAGCCGGCACAGATACGCAGTATTTT | 15 | TRBV19 | . | TRBJ2-3 | .
CASSQWRRRNSPLHF | TGCGCCAGCAGTCAATGGCGGCGCAGAAATTCACCCCTCCACTTT | 15 | TRBV23-1 | . | TRBJ1-6 | .